Listed below are T cell receptor beta chains from one sample, sequenced in a study of OX40 agonist ivuxolimab in advanced cancers. The assay was immunoSEQ multiplex PCR, and TCRdb's table has in-frame clones only and misses some. This table has 20,000 to 25,000 clones, approximately 87% appearing once. The sequences come from CD4+ or CD8+ T cells sorted from blood, collected in a trial of the OX40 agonist ivuxolimab. The source is an adult with an advanced solid tumor such as melanoma, head and neck, liver or kidney cancer. Both conserved end residues are part of each CDR3. D genes are given only for firm matches. Expanded clones get a size class; other rows say once, few or many, or leave the size out.

.	TRBV9	TRBJ1-3	.	TGTGCCAGCAGCTCCCTCGGTGACACCATATATTTT	CASSSLGDTIYF
TRBD2	TRBV4-2	TRBJ2-7	.	TGTGCCAGCAGCCAAAGGGGAGGGATCGAGCAGTACTTC	CASSQRGGIEQYF
.	TRBV25-1	TRBJ1-2	.	TGTGCCAGCAGATATGGGGGTGATCCCCCGGGAGGCTACACCTTC	CASRYGGDPPGGYTF
TRBD1	TRBV11-2	TRBJ2-7	.	TGTGCCAGCAGCCCGTGGGACAGGGGTGGCTCCTACGAGCAGTACTTC	CASSPWDRGGSYEQYF
.	TRBV6-6	TRBJ2-7	.	TGTGCCAGCAGTCTTGGGCGCTACGAGCAGTACTTC	CASSLGRYEQYF
TRBD2	TRBV4-1	TRBJ2-7	.	TGCGCCAGCAGCCAAGATGCGGGAGGGCCTTACGAGCAGTACTTC	CASSQDAGGPYEQYF
TRBD2	TRBV4-1	TRBJ2-7	.	TGCGCCAGCAGCCAAGAGGGCGGGAGACGACACGAGCAGTACTTC	CASSQEGGRRHEQYF
.	TRBV27	TRBJ2-1	.	TGTGCCAGCAGTTTACTGGCGGGGGACACATACAATGAGCAGTTCTTC	CASSLLAGDTYNEQFF
TRBD2	TRBV10-3	TRBJ2-7	once	TGTGCCATCAGTGAGTCTTGGGCCTTACTAGCGGAGCAGTACTTC	CAISESWALLAEQYF
TRBD2	TRBV13	TRBJ2-1	medium-sized	TGTGCCAGCAGCTTCACTAGCGGGAGTTTTGAGCAGTTCTTC	CASSFTSGSFEQFF
TRBD1	TRBV19	TRBJ2-7	few	TGTGCCAGTAGCCCGGGACAGTCCTACGAGCAGTACTTC	CASSPGQSYEQYF
.	TRBV11-2	TRBJ2-2	.	TGTGCCAGCACCCAATTGTGGTACCTCGCCGGGGAGCTGTTTTTT	CASTQLWYLAGELFF
.	TRBV30	TRBJ2-2	once	TGTGCCTGGAGTCGGGTTAACACCGGGGAGCTGTTTTTT	CAWSRVNTGELFF
.	TRBV6-1	TRBJ1-1	.	TGTGCCAGCGGTGGCACTGAAGCTTTCTTT	CASGGTEAFF
.	TRBV6-1	TRBJ1-5	medium-sized	TGTGCCAGCAGTGAAGGGTTTCAGGGCAATCAGCCCCAGCATTTT	CASSEGFQGNQPQHF
.	TRBV1	TRBJ2-2	.	TGCACCAGCAGCCGGTCCTCCTCCGGGACTAGCGGGACCCCTGGTGGGGAGCTGTTTTTT	CTSSRSSSGTSGTPGGELFF
.	TRBV6-5	TRBJ1-2	once	TGTGCCAGCAGTTACGGGGGGTTCAACGGCTACACCTTC	CASSYGGFNGYTF
TRBD2	TRBV11-1	TRBJ2-2	once	TGTGCCAGCAGCTTAGAGGGAGGGTCGATCACCGGGGAGCTGTTTTTT	CASSLEGGSITGELFF
TRBD1	TRBV19	TRBJ2-1	.	TGTGCCAGTAGCCTTGGGACAGGGGTCAATGAGCAGTTCTTC	CASSLGTGVNEQFF
.	TRBV5-8	TRBJ1-2	.	TGTGCCAGCAGCTCCCGCCGAAGTTCCCGCTGGCCAGTCGGTGGCTACACCTTC	CASSSRRSSRWPVGGYTF
.	TRBV18	TRBJ1-3	.	TGTGCCAGCTCATTCGGGCCAATTCAGGGGATCGCTGGAAACACCATATATTTT	CASSFGPIQGIAGNTIYF
.	TRBV13	TRBJ2-1	.	TGTGCCAGCAGCGCCTTGAATGAGCAGTTCTTC	CASSALNEQFF
.	TRBV2	TRBJ2-7	.	TGTGCCCGTTCGGGTAGCGCGAGCTCCTACGAGCAGTACTTC	CARSGSASSYEQYF
TRBD1	TRBV29-1	TRBJ2-1	.	TGCAGCGCACCGGGACAGGGAACCTATGAGCAGTTCTTC	CSAPGQGTYEQFF
.	TRBV14	TRBJ2-1	.	TGTGCCAGCAGCCAGGTCGGACCCCTCGGAAATGAGCAGTTCTTC	CASSQVGPLGNEQFF
.	TRBV27	TRBJ1-1	.	TGTGCCACACGAAGGGGAACTGAAGCTTTCTTT	CATRRGTEAFF
TRBD2	TRBV15	TRBJ2-5	.	TGTGCCACCAGCAAAGGGGGCACTAGCGGGAATAGCCAAGAGACCCAGTACTTC	CATSKGGTSGNSQETQYF
TRBD2	TRBV28	TRBJ2-1	.	TGTGCCAGCATACCCGGGACTAGCGACAATGAGCAGTTCTTC	CASIPGTSDNEQFF
TRBD2	TRBV27	TRBJ2-1	.	TGTGCCAGCAAGTCCTCCGGGACTAGCGGGAGAAATGAGCAGTTCTTC	CASKSSGTSGRNEQFF